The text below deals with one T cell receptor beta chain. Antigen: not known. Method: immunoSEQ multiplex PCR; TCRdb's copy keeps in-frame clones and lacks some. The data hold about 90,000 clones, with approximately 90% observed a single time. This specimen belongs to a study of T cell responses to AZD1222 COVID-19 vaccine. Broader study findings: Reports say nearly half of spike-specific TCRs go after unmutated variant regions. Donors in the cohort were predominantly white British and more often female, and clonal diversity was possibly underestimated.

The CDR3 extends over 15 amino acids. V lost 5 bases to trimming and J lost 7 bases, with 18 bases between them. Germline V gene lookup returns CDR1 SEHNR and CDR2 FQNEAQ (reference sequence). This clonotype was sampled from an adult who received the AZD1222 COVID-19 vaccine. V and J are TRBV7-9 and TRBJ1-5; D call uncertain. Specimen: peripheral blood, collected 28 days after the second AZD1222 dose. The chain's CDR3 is CASSPANGPGQPQHF. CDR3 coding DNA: TGTGCCAGCAGCCCTGCCAATGGGCCCGGGCAGCCCCAGCATTTT.